This T cell receptor (beta chain) was sequenced for a study of blood T cell repertoires in COVID-19. Study as a whole: Whether acute or convalescent, the COVID-19 samples came from the United States, Italy and Spain.

The CDR3 is 15 amino acids. The germline gives CDR1 SQVTM, CDR2 ANQGSEA. V dropped 6 bases and J dropped 5; count of bases not matched to a gene: 11. Per the original methods: Counts of nucleated cells, estimated from reference gene primer amplification, were obtained. The assay was immunoSEQ multiplex PCR, and TCRdb's table has in-frame clones only and misses some. That table is the source of V, J and clone size, and D and trimming were worked out from the DNA. The table has about 210,000 clones, 84% seen once; the top ten hold 9.7%. This receptor was identified in a man between 45 and 60 years old with active or convalescent COVID-19. Sequenced material: peripheral blood. The gene calls are TRBV29-1 and TRBJ2-2, with 8 bases aligning to TRBD2. The CDR3 is CSVQAGTRLTGELFF. CDR3 nucleotide sequence: TGCAGCGTACAAGCCGGGACTAGGCTAACCGGGGAGCTGTTTTTT.